These T cell receptor beta chains were read from a single sample in a study of T cell repertoires in cytomegalovirus infection. TCRdb re-analysed the reads in MiXCR, keeping a single row per CDR3 protein. Of around 900,000 distinct CDR3 sequences listed, approximately 31% are singletons. What these receptors recognize is not known. The sequenced sample was cultured CD8+ T cells from PBMCs, obtained from culture after CMV antigen stimulation. The receptors come from a human donor in good health (CMV status not recorded). Some clones in this sample may be carry-over from other donors' samples. Each CDR3 is given with its conserved first and last residue. The order of the fields is J gene, D gene, V gene, clone size, CDR3 protein, CDR3 DNA. A D gene is named only where the DNA matches it firmly. Some rows mark clone size as missing; the rest say once, few, many or name a class of expanded clone.

TRBJ1-6,TRBD1,TRBV2,.,CASSEKGTGLYSPLHF,TGTGCCAGCAGTGAAAAGGGGACAGGTCTTTATTCACCCCTCCACTTT
TRBJ1-1,.,TRBV4-3,.,CASSQDTAPNTEAFF,TGCGCCAGCAGCCAAGATACAGCACCGAACACTGAAGCTTTCTTT
TRBJ2-1,.,TRBV29-1,few,CSLGESTSSYNEQFF,TGCAGCCTGGGGGAGTCCACTAGCTCCTACAATGAGCAGTTCTTC
TRBJ2-5,.,TRBV6-1,.,CASSEAPWIETQYF,TGTGCCAGCAGTGAAGCGCCGTGGATAGAGACCCAGTACTTC
TRBJ1-3,.,TRBV2,few,CASSESTGNTIYF,TGTGCCAGCAGTGAATCAACTGGAAACACCATATATTTT
TRBJ1-4,TRBD1,TRBV4-1,few,CASSQEQGQGDEKLFF,TGCGCCAGCAGCCAAGAACAAGGACAGGGGGATGAAAAACTGTTTTTT
TRBJ2-4,.,TRBV2,.,CASSEKVTGKNIQYF,TGTGCCAGCAGTGAAAAGGTCACGGGTAAAAACATTCAGTACTTC
TRBJ2-3,TRBD2,TRBV4-3,.,CASSQDGGGATDTQYF,TGCGCCAGCAGCCAAGACGGCGGGGGGGCGACAGATACGCAGTATTTT
TRBJ1-2,TRBD1,TRBV7-9,many,CASSYGQGMNYGYTF,TGTGCCAGCAGCTACGGACAGGGGATGAACTATGGCTACACCTTC
TRBJ2-2,.,TRBV6-6,.,CASSYSSREGFRASGELFF,TGTGCCAGCAGTTACTCGAGTAGAGAAGGGTTTAGGGCTTCCGGGGAGCTGTTTTTT
TRBJ1-1,.,TRBV5-5,.,CASSLTLFSTEAFF,TGTGCCAGCAGCTTAACACTATTTAGCACTGAAGCTTTCTTT
TRBJ2-1,.,TRBV5-6,.,CASSTLRAWYNEQFF,TGTGCCAGCAGCACCCTCAGGGCCTGGTACAATGAGCAGTTCTTC
TRBJ2-7,.,TRBV9,few,CASSVGGVAVTYEQYF,TGTGCCAGCAGCGTGGGCGGGGTAGCAGTTACCTACGAGCAGTACTTC
TRBJ1-2,.,TRBV25-1,few,CATWGRDQEYYGYTF,TGTGCCACCTGGGGTCGGGATCAAGAGTACTATGGCTACACCTTC
TRBJ1-2,TRBD1,TRBV29-1,.,CSVEPTGYYGYTF,TGCAGCGTTGAACCGACAGGGTACTATGGCTACACCTTC
TRBJ2-2,.,TRBV2,few,CASSEGGRRTGELFF,TGTGCCAGCAGTGAGGGGGGGCGGAGGACCGGGGAGCTGTTTTTT
TRBJ2-2,.,TRBV12-3/TRBV12-4,.,CASSFVTVDTGELFF,TGTGCCAGCAGTTTTGTGACAGTTGACACCGGGGAGCTGTTTTTT
TRBJ1-1,.,TRBV12-3/TRBV12-4,.,CANSLSPGWTEAFF,TGTGCCAACAGTTTAAGCCCAGGGTGGACTGAAGCTTTCTTT
TRBJ1-1,.,TRBV4-1,.,CASSLVARVNTEAFF,TGCGCCAGCAGCCTAGTCGCCAGGGTGAACACTGAAGCTTTCTTT
TRBJ2-4,TRBD1,TRBV7-9,many,CASSPRTGLAKNIQYF,TGTGCCAGCAGCCCCAGGACAGGGCTAGCCAAAAACATTCAGTACTTC
TRBJ1-2,TRBD1,TRBV10-2,.,CASNDREDRGYTF,TGCGCCAGCAACGACAGGGAGGATCGTGGCTACACCTTC
TRBJ2-7,.,TRBV7-9,.,CASSLVGWTEQYF,TGTGCCAGCAGCTTAGTCGGGTGGACGGAGCAGTACTTC
TRBJ2-1,TRBD2,TRBV7-2,many,CASSLVAAGGNEQFF,TGTGCCAGCAGCTTAGTAGCAGCGGGGGGCAATGAGCAGTTCTTC
TRBJ2-3,.,TRBV6-5,.,CASSYSWQNTDTQYF,TGTGCCAGCAGTTACTCGTGGCAGAACACAGATACGCAGTATTTT
TRBJ1-2,.,TRBV7-1,.,CASSEPGLHLGYTF,TGTGCCAGCAGCGAGCCGGGGCTCCACCTGGGCTACACCTTC
TRBJ2-5,.,TRBV12-5,.,CASGFPDGTQYF,TGTGCTAGTGGTTTCCCGGATGGGACCCAGTACTTC
TRBJ2-1,TRBD1,TRBV6-5,.,CASSYSGDRINNEQFF,TGTGCCAGCAGTTACTCTGGGGACAGGATAAACAATGAGCAGTTCTTC
TRBJ1-6,.,TRBV10-3,few,CAISEGGTIDNSPLHF,TGTGCCATCAGTGAGGGGGGGACCATCGATAATTCACCCCTCCACTTT
TRBJ1-2,.,TRBV6-6,few,CASSYDGGTYYGYTF,TGTGCCAGCAGTTACGACGGGGGGACATACTATGGCTACACCTTC
TRBJ2-5,.,TRBV7-3,.,CASRLGTKRAYQETQYF,TGTGCCAGCAGACTGGGGACCAAAAGGGCCTATCAAGAGACCCAGTACTTC
TRBJ1-2,.,TRBV5-6,few,CASSFATRDYGYTF,TGTGCCAGCAGCTTTGCGACACGAGACTATGGCTACACCTTC